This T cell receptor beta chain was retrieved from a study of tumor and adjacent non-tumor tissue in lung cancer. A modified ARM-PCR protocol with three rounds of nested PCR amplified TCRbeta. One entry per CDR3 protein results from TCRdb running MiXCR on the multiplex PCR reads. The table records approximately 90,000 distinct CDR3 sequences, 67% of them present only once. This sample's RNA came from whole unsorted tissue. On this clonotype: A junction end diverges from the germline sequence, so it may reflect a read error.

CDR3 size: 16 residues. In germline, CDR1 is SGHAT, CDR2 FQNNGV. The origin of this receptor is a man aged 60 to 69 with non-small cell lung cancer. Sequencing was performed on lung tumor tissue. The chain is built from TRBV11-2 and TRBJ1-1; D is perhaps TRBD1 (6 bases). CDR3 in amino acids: CVSSFHRARVSTEAFF. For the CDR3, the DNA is TGTGTCAGCAGTTTTCACAGGGCCAGGGTGAGCACTGAAGCTTTCTTT.